Below, 25 T cell receptor beta chains from the same sample are listed, as sequenced in a study of identical twins. TCRdb redid the calling of the 5' RACE reads with MiXCR, one entry per CDR3 protein. The top ten clones hold roughly 0.3% of a sample with 1.5 million to 2 million distinct CDR3 sequences, around 29% of them seen once. Sequenced: cord blood. The origin of the receptors is a newborn girl in good health.

The genes are TRBV4-2 and TRBJ1-1, with D tentatively TRBD1 (5 bases). The germline V gene encodes CDR1 LGHNA and CDR2 YNFKEQ. The V end was cut by 7 bases, the J end by 4 bases, with 22 bases between. The length of the CDR3 is 16 residues. The CDR3 DNA reads as TGTGCCAGCACCCGAATGGTAGAACAGGTGGGCACTGAAGCTTTCTTT. Translating gives CASTRMVEQVGTEAFF.

This rearrangement joins TRBV10-3 to TRBJ2-3, with TRBD2 matching over 7 bases. J gave up 0 bases and V 3 bases, and 6 bases lay outside the gene matches. Germline CDR1 is ENHRY and CDR2 is SYGVKD. There are 16 residues in the CDR3. CDR3 nucleotide sequence: TGTGCCATCAGTGATGTGGCTAGCGGAAGCACAGATACGCAGTATTTT. Protein sequence: CAISDVASGSTDTQYF.

This clonotype was seen a few times. This CDR3 is CASSATPTNEKLFF. DNA of the CDR3: TGTGCCAGCAGTGCGACACCCACTAATGAAAAACTGTTTTTT. The V gene is TRBV12-3 or TRBV12-4, the J gene TRBJ1-4; D is unresolved. This CDR3 contains 14 residues. V was pared by 5 bases and J by 2 bases, with 9 bases between.

This clonotype came up a few times. The chain employs TRBV9 and TRBJ2-3; the D gene is possibly TRBD1 (6 bases). V gave up 4 bases and J gave up 5 bases, with 20 bases separating them. The CDR3 consists of 16 residues. From germline, CDR1 is SGDLS and CDR2 YYNGEE. The CDR3 DNA sequence: TGTGCCAGCAGCCCATCCAACAGGGTAGGAAGAGATACGCAGTATTTT. It specifies CASSPSNRVGRDTQYF.

The chain combines TRBV19 with TRBJ2-7; possible D gene TRBD1, 6 bases. Germline-derived CDR1 and CDR2 are LNHDA and SQIVND (reference sequence). V lost 5 bases and J lost 0, with 14 bases in between. CDR3 size: 15 residues. In DNA, the CDR3 is TGTGCCAGTAGTCCGAGACAGGTATACTCCTACGAGCAGTACTTC. Its protein product is CASSPRQVYSYEQYF.

With regard to this clonotype: A much larger clone lies a single base off, so this may be a read error. J is TRBJ2-1 and V is TRBV5-1; D unresolved. Germline V gene data show CDR1 as SGHRS and CDR2 as YFSETQ. The CDR3 runs 13 residues. The CDR3 DNA follows: TGCACCAGCAGCTTGAGGCCCGACAATGAGCAGTTCTTC. Encoded protein: CTSSLRPDNEQFF.

This clonotype has more than one count but fewer than ten. The genes are TRBV12-3 or TRBV12-4 and TRBJ2-1; possibly TRBD1 or TRBD2 for D (5 bases each). Trimming shortened V by 4 bases and J by 9 bases, and 19 bases separated the two germline ends. The CDR3 is made up of 15 amino acids. The CDR3 is CASSSELGPTGEQFF. CDR3 nucleotide sequence: TGTGCCAGCAGTTCTGAACTAGGGCCCACAGGTGAGCAGTTCTTC.

This chain links TRBV27 with TRBJ2-4; weak D call: TRBD1 (5 bases). The better agreement between TRBJ2-7 and the DNA end casts doubt on the J call. The CDR3 is 15 residues long. Germline loops: CDR1 MNHEY, CDR2 SMNVEV (reference sequence). CDR3 in amino acids: CASIPGDFQGYEQYF. The CDR3 DNA reads as TGTGCCAGCATCCCAGGTGACTTTCAGGGTTACGAGCAGTACTTC.

This clonotype appeared many times. CDR3 nucleotide sequence: TGTGCCATCAGTGAGTCGCGGGTCGAGCAGTACTTC. Protein sequence: CAISESRVEQYF. This chain uses TRBV10-3 with TRBJ2-7, with D possibly TRBD2 on 5 matching bases. The germline V gene has CDR1 ENHRY and CDR2 SYGVKD. The CDR3 has 12 amino acids. Trimming left V 0 bases short and J 6 bases short, with 6 bases between.

The chain has TRBV7-9 and TRBJ2-5, with a possible D match to TRBD2 (5 bases). This CDR3 spans 13 amino acids. Trimming stripped 8 bases from V and 5 bases from J, with 15 bases between. Germline CDR1 SEHNR, CDR2 FQNEAQ (reference sequence). Written as DNA, the CDR3 is TGTGCCAGCTTGTACGAGGGCTCGGAGACCCAGTACTTC. Translated, it gives CASLYEGSETQYF.

The rearrangement joins TRBV7-2 to TRBJ2-3; tentative D call: TRBD2 (5 bases). Germline V gives CDR1 SGHTA, CDR2 FQGNSA. CDR3 length equals 15 residues. Trimming cost V 5 bases and J 8 bases, with 20 bases left between them. Written as DNA, the CDR3 is TGTGCCAGCAGCAGGGCGGGTTTTGAGAGTGGTACGCAGTATTTT. Protein sequence: CASSRAGFESGTQYF.

The chain couples TRBV2 to TRBJ2-1; D gene uncertain. The CDR3 spans 14 residues. Trimming shortened V by 1 base and J by 7 bases, and 11 bases separated the two germline ends. Germline V gene lookup returns CDR1 SNHLY and CDR2 FYNNEI. DNA for the CDR3: TGTGCCAGCAGTGAAGGGAACATTAAGAATGAGCAGTTCTTC. Residues: CASSEGNIKNEQFF.

The chain has TRBV29-1 and TRBJ2-1, with 7 bases fitting TRBD2. Germline V gives CDR1 SQVTM, CDR2 ANQGSEA. After removal of 7 bases from V and 2 bases from J, the junction contained 14 bases not matched to a gene. This CDR3 is built from 16 residues. CDR3 sequence: CSAASGERSAYNEQFF. The CDR3 DNA is TGCAGCGCAGCCAGCGGGGAGCGGAGCGCCTACAATGAGCAGTTCTTC.

This clonotype was seen repeatedly, ten times or more. The chain recombines TRBV6-5 with TRBJ2-7; tentatively, D is TRBD1 (6 bases). CDR1 and CDR2 (germline): MNHEY, SVGAGI. CDR3 length: 11 amino acids. The V end was cut by 6 bases, the J end by 5 bases, with 8 bases between. The CDR3 loop is CASSRGHEQYF. Here the CDR3 DNA reads TGTGCCAGCAGCAGGGGACACGAGCAGTACTTC.

The chain couples TRBV6-1 to TRBJ2-5; D may be TRBD1 or TRBD2 (7 bases each). The V gene's germline CDR1 is MNHNS and CDR2 SASEGT. The CDR3 contains 17 residues. V was clipped by 6 bases and J by 11 bases, with 31 bases between them. CDR3 amino acids: CASSHRGGTPPYNEQYF. DNA for the CDR3: TGTGCCAGCAGCCACAGGGGAGGGACTCCCCCATACAATGAGCAGTACTTC.

The chain is built from TRBV18 and TRBJ2-3; the D gene could be TRBD1 or TRBD2 (5 bases each). The germline V gene encodes CDR1 KGHSH and CDR2 LQKENI. V was cut by 3 bases and J by 2 bases, with 18 bases left in between. The CDR3 totals 17 residues. In DNA, the CDR3 is TGTGCCAGCTCACCCACCAACCCGGGGACGCCCACAGATACGCAGTATTTT. Translation gives CASSPTNPGTPTDTQYF.

CDR3 nucleotides: TGCAGTGCTAGAGATGGCCGGGGGGCGGGCAATGAGCAGTTCTTC. Translating it yields CSARDGRGAGNEQFF. The chain combines TRBV20-1 with TRBJ2-1; possibly TRBD2 for D (7 bases). Germline V gives CDR1 DFQATT, CDR2 SNEGSKA (reference sequence). This CDR3 spans 15 amino acids. V lost 0 bases to trimming and J lost 6 bases, with 15 bases between them.

This clonotype has only a few counts. The V gene is TRBV20-1, the J gene TRBJ2-7, with 8 bases fitting TRBD2. Looked up from germline, CDR1 is DFQATT and CDR2 is SNEGSKA (reference sequence). This CDR3 is built from 14 residues. The ends lost 3 bases at V and 2 bases at J; junction bases unmatched: 6. The CDR3 here is CSASLGLAPYEQYF. The CDR3 region has the DNA TGCAGTGCTAGTCTCGGACTAGCCCCCTACGAGCAGTACTTC.

This sequence joins TRBV18 and TRBJ2-1; D might be TRBD2 (5 bases). CDR1 and CDR2 (germline): KGHSH, LQKENI. The CDR3 covers 13 residues. V dropped 0 bases and J dropped 7 bases, with 7 bases sitting between them. CDR3 in DNA: TGTGCCAGCTCACCACCGGGAGCGAATGAGCAGTTCTTC. This translates into CASSPPGANEQFF.

This clonotype has just a few counts. The J gene is TRBJ2-4, the V gene TRBV12-3 or TRBV12-4; possibly TRBD1 or TRBD2 for D (6 bases each). This CDR3 has 16 amino acids. The V gene lost 6 bases and the J gene lost 5 bases, with 20 bases spanning the gap. CDR3 sequence (DNA): TGTGCCAGCAGCTCTGCTGTTGGGGGGCCGGAAAACATTCAGTACTTC. It translates to CASSSAVGGPENIQYF.

This clonotype turned up a few times. This chain connects TRBV6-5 to TRBJ2-1; 7 nucleotides match TRBD1. The ends lost 6 bases at V and 3 bases at J; junction bases unmatched: 8. This CDR3 has 15 amino acids. The germline gives CDR1 MNHEY, CDR2 SVGAGI. The CDR3, as DNA: TGTGCCAGCAGGCGTTATACAGGGGACTACAATGAGCAGTTCTTC. It specifies CASRRYTGDYNEQFF.

In its sample, this clonotype was seen a few times. The chain employs TRBV25-1 and TRBJ1-2, with 9 bases identical to TRBD1. The CDR3 has 15 residues. Trimming cost V 0 bases and J 6 bases; bases outside gene matches: 5. Germline V CDR1 and CDR2: MGHDK, SYGVNS. CDR3 in amino acids: CASSEYGTGRDGYTF. CDR3 sequence (DNA): TGTGCCAGCAGTGAATATGGGACAGGGAGGGATGGCTACACCTTC.

The V and J genes are TRBV6-1 and TRBJ2-1; 8 nucleotides line up with TRBD2. In germline, CDR1 is MNHNS, CDR2 SASEGT. The CDR3 is 15 residues long. The trim removed 10 bases at V and 9 bases at J, leaving 17 bases unmatched. The CDR3 reads CATLRGLAGSSEQFF. The CDR3 DNA reads as TGTGCCACCCTAAGGGGCCTAGCGGGCAGTTCTGAGCAGTTCTTC.

This clonotype showed up just a few times. This chain joins TRBV24-1 and TRBJ2-2; TRBD2 agrees at 9 bases. CDR3 length: 16 residues. CDR1 is KGHDR, CDR2 SFDVKD, per germline. V lost 4 bases, J lost 1 base, and 3 bases stayed unmatched. The CDR3 DNA sequence: TGTGCCACCAGTGACCGACTAGCGGAGAACACCGGGGAGCTGTTTTTT. Amino acids: CATSDRLAENTGELFF.

The chain recombines TRBV29-1 with TRBJ1-1; the match to TRBD1 covers 9 bases. Trimming cost V 4 bases and J 5 bases; bases outside gene matches: 2. Germline V lookup: CDR1 SQVTM, CDR2 ANQGSEA. The CDR3 covers 12 residues. The CDR3 DNA follows: TGCAGCGTTGGGGACAGGGAAACTGAAGCTTTCTTT. Amino acid sequence: CSVGDRETEAFF.